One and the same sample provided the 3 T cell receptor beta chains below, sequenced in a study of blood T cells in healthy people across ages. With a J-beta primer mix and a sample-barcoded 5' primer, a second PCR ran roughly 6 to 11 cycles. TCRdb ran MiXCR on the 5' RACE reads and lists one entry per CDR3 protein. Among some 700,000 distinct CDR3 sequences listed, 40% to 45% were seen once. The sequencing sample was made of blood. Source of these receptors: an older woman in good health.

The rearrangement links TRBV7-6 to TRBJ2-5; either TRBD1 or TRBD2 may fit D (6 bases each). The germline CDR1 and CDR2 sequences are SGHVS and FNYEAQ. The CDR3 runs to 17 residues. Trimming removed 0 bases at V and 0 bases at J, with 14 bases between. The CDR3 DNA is TGTGCCAGCAGCTTAGCCTCGGGGGCGGGAAACCAAGAGACCCAGTACTTC. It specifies CASSLASGAGNQETQYF.

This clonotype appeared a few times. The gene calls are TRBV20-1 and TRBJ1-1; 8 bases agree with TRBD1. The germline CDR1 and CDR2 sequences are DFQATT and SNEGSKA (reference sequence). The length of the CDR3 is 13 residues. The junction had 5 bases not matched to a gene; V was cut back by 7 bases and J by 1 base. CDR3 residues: CSVPDRANTEAFF. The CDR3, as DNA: TGCAGTGTTCCGGACAGGGCGAACACTGAAGCTTTCTTT.

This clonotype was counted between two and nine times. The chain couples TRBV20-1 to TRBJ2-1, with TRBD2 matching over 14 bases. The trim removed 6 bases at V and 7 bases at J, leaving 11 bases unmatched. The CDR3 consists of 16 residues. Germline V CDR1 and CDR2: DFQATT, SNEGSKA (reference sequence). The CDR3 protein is CSATGTSGGGENEQFF. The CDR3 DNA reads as TGCAGTGCCACCGGGACTAGCGGGGGTGGGGAAAATGAGCAGTTCTTC.